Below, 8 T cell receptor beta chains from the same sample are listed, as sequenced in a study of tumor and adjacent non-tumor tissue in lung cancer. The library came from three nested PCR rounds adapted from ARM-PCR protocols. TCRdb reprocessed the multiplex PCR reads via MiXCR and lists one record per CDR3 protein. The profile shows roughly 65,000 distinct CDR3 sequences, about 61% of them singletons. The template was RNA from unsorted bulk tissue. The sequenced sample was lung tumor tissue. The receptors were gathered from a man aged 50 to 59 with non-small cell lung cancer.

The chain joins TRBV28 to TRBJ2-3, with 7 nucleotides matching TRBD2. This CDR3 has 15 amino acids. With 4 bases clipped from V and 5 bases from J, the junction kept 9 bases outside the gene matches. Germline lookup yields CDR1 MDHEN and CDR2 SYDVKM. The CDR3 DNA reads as TGTGCCAGCAGTTCCCCATGGGAGGGCGGAGATACGCAGTATTTT. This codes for CASSSPWEGGDTQYF.

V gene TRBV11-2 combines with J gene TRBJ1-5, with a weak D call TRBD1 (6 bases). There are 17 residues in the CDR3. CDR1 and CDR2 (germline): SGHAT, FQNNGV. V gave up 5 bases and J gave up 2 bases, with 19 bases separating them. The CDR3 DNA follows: TGTGCCAGCAGCCAAGCGGGGTGCAGGGGAGGCAATCAGCCCCAGCATTTT. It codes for CASSQAGCRGGNQPQHF. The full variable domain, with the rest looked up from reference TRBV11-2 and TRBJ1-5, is EAGVAQSPRYKIIEKRQSVAFWCNPISGHATLYWYQQILGQGPKLLIQFQNNGVVDDSQLPKDRFSAERLKGVDSTLKIQPAKLEDSAVYLCASSQAGCRGGNQPQHFGDGTRLSIL.

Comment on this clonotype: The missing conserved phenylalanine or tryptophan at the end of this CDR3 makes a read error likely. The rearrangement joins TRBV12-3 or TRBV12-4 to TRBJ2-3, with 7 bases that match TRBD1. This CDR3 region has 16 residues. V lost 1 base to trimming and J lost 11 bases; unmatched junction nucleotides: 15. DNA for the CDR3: TGTGCCAGCAGTTTAGGTGAGAGGGGGCGATACGGCATGCAGTATCTT. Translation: CASSLGERGRYGMQYL.

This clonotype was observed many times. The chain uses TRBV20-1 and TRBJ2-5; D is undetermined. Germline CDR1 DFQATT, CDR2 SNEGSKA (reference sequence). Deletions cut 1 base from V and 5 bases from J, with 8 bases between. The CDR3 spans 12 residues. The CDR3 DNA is TGCAGTGCTAGAGTGGTGGGGGAGACCCAGTACTTC. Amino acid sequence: CSARVVGETQYF.

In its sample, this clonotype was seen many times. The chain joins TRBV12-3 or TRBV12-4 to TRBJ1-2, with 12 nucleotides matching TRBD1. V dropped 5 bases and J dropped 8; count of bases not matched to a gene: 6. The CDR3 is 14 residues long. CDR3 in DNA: TGTGCCAGCAGTCCGGGACAGGGGGCAGGGGGCTACACCTTC. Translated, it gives CASSPGQGAGGYTF.

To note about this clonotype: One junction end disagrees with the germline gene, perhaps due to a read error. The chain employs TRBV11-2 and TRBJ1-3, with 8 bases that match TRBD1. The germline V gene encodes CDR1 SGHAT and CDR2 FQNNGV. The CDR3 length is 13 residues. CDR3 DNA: TGCGTCAGCGGGACAGGTATGGGAAACACCATATATTTT. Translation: CVSGTGMGNTIYF.

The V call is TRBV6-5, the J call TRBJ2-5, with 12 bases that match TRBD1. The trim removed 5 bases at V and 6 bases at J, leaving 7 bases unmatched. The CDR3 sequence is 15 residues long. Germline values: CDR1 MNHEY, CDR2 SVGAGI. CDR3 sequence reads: CASSAGTGGLKTQYF. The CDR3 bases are TGTGCCAGCAGTGCAGGGACAGGGGGCTTGAAGACCCAGTACTTC.

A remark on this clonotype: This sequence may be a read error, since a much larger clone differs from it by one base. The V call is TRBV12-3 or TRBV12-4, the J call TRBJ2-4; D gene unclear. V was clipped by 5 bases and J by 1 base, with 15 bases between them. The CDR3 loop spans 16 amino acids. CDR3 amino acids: CASSTGTMGAKNIQYF. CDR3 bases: TGTGCCAGCAGTACCGGAACCATGGGGGCCAAAAACATTCAGTACTTC.